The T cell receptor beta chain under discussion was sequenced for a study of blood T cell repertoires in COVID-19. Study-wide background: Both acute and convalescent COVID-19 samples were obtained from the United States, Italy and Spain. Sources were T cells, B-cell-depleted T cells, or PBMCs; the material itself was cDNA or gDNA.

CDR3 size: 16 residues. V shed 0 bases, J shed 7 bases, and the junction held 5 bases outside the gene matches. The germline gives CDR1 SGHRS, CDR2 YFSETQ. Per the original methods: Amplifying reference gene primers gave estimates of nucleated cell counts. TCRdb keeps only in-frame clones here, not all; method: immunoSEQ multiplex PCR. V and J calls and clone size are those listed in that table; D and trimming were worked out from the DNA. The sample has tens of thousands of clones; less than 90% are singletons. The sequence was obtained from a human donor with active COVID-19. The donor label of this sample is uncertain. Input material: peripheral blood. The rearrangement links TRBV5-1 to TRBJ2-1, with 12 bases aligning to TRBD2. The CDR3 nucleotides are TGCGCCAGCAGCTTGGCGACTAGCGGGGGAGTAAATGAGCAGTTCTTC. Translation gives CASSLATSGGVNEQFF.